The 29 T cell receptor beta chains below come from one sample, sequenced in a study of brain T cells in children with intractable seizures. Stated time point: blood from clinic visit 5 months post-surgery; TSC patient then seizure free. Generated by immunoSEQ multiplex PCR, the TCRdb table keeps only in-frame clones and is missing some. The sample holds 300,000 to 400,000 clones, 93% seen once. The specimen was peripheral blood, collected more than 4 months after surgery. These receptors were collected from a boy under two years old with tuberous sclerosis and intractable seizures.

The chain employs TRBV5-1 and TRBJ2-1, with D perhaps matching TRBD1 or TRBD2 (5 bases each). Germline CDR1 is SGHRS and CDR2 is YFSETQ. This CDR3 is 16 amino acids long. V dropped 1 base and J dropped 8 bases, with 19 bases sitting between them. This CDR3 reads CASSLLGRDVGDEQFF. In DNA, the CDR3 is TGCGCCAGCAGCTTGTTGGGCCGGGACGTCGGAGATGAGCAGTTCTTC.

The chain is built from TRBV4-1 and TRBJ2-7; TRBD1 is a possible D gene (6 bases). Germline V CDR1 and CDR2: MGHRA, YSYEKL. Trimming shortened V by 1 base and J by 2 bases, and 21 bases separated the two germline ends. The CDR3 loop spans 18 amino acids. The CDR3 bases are TGCGCCAGCAGCCAAGCAATACAGGGACCAACCTTCACCTACGAGCAGTACTTC. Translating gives CASSQAIQGPTFTYEQYF.

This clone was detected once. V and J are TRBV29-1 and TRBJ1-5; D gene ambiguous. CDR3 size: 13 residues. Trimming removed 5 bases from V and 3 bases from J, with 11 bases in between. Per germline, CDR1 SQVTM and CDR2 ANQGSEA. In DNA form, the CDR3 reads TGCAGCGTTAAGGAAGGGTCCAATCAGCCCCAGCATTTT. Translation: CSVKEGSNQPQHF. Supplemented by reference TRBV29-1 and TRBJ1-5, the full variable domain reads SAVISQKPSRDICQRGTSLTIQCQVDSQVTMMFWYRQQPGQSLTLIATANQGSEATYESGFVIDKFPISRPNLTFSTLTVSNMSPEDSSIYLCSVKEGSNQPQHFGDGTRLSIL.

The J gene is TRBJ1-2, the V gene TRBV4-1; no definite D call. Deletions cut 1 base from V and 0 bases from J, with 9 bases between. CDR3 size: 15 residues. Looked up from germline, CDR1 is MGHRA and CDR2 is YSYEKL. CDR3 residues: CASSQGAVPNYGYTF. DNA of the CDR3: TGCGCCAGCAGCCAAGGGGCCGTACCTAACTATGGCTACACCTTC.

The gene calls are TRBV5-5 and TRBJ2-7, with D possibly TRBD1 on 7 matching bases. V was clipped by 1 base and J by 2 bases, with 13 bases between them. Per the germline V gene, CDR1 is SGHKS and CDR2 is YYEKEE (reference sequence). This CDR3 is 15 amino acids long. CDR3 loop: CASSLRGTVPYEQYF. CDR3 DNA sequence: TGTGCCAGCAGCTTGCGCGGGACAGTACCCTACGAGCAGTACTTC.

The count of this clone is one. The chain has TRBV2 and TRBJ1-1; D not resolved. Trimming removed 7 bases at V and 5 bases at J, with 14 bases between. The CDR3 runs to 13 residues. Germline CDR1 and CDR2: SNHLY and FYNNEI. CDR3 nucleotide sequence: TGTGCCAGCAACCTAAGATTGGGGACTGAAGCTTTCTTT. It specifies CASNLRLGTEAFF.

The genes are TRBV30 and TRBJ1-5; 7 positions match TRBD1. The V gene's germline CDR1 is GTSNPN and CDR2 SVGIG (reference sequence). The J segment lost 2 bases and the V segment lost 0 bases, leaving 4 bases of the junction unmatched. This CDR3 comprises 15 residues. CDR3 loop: CAWSVGDRGNQPQHF. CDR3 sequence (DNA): TGTGCCTGGAGTGTAGGAGACAGGGGCAATCAGCCCCAGCATTTT. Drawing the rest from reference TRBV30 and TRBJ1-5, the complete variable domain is SQTIHQWPATLVQPVGSPLSLECTVEGTSNPNLYWYRQAAGRGLQLLFYSVGIGQISSEVPQNLSASRPQDRQFILSSKKLLLSDSGFYLCAWSVGDRGNQPQHFGDGTRLSIL.

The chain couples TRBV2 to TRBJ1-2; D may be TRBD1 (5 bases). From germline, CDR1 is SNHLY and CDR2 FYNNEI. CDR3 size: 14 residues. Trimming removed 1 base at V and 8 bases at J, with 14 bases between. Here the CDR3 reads CASSEGGGTGGYTF. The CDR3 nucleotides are TGTGCCAGCAGTGAAGGCGGGGGAACGGGCGGCTACACCTTC.

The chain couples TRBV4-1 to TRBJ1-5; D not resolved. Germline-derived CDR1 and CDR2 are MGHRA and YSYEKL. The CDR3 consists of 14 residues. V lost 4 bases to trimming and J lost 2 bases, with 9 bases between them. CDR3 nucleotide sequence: TGCGCCAGCAGCCCCTCTCCCGGCAATCAGCCCCAGCATTTT. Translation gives CASSPSPGNQPQHF.

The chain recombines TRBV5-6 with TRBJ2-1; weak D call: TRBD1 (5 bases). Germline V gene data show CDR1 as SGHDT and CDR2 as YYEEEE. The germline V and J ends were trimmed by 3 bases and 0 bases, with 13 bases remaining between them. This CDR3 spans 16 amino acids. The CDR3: CASSSLRASSYNEQFF. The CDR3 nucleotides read TGTGCCAGCAGCTCCCTCAGGGCTAGCTCCTACAATGAGCAGTTCTTC.

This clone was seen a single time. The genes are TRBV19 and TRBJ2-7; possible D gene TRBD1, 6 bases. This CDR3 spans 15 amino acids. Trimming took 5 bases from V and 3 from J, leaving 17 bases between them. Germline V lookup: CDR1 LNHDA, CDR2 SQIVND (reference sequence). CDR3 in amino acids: CASSPRKGDLYEQYF. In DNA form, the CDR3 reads TGTGCCAGTAGTCCCCGCAAGGGGGATCTCTACGAGCAGTACTTC.

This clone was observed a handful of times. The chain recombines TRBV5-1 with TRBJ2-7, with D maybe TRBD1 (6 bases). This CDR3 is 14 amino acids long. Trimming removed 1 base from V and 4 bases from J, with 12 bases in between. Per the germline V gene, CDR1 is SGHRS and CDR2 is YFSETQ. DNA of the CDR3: TGCGCCAGCAGCTTGACAGGGAACCTTTACGAGCAGTACTTC. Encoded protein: CASSLTGNLYEQYF.

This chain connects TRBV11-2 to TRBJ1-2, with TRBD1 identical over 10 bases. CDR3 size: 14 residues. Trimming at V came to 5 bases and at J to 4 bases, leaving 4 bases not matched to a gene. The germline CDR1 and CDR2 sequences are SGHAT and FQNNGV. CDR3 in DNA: TGTGCCAGCAGCACGACAGGGGGCCTCTATGGCTACACCTTC. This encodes CASSTTGGLYGYTF.

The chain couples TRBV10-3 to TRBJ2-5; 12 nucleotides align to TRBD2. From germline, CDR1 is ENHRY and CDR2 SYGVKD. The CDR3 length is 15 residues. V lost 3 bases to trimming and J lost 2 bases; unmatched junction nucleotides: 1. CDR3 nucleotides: TGTGCCATCAGTGACGGACTAGCGGGGCAAGAGACCCAGTACTTC. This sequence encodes CAISDGLAGQETQYF.

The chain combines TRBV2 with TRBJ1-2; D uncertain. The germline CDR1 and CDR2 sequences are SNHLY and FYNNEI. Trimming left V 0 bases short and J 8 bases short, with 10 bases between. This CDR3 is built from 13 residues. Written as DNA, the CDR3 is TGTGCCAGCAGTGAAGCAGGGAGTGGAGGCTACACCTTC. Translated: CASSEAGSGGYTF. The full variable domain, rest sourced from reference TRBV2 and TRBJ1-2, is EPEVTQTPSHQVTQMGQEVILRCVPISNHLYFYWYRQILGQKVEFLVSFYNNEISEKSEIFDDQFSVERPDGSNFTLKIRSTKLEDSAMYFCASSEAGSGGYTFGSGTRLTVV.

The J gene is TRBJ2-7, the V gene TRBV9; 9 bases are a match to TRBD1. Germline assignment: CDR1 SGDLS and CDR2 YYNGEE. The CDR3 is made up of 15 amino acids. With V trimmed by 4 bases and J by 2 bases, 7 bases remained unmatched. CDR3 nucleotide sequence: TGTGCCAGCAGCCCTCGGACAGGGGTCCCCTACGAGCAGTACTTC. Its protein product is CASSPRTGVPYEQYF.

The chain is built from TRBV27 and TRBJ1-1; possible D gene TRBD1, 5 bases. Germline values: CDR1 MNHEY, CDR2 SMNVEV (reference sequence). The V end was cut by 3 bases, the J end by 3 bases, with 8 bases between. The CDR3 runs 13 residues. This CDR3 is CASSLGGDTEAFF. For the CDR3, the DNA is TGTGCCAGCAGTTTGGGGGGGGACACTGAAGCTTTCTTT.

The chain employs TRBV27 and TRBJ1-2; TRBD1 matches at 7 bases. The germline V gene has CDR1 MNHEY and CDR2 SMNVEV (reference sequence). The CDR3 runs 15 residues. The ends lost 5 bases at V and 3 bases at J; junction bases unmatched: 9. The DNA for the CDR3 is TGTGCCAGCAGTGCATCGACAGGGCCGGACTATGGCTACACCTTC. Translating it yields CASSASTGPDYGYTF.

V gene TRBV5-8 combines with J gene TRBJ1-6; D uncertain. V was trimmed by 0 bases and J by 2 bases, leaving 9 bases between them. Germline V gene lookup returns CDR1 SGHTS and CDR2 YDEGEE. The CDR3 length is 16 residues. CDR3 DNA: TGTGCCAGCAGCTTGGGCATGGGAGCCTATAATTCACCCCTCCACTTT. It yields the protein CASSLGMGAYNSPLHF.

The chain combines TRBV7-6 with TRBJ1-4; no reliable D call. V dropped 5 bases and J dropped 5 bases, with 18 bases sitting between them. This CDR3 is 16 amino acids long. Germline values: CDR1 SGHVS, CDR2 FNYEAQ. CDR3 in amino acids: CASSLGRVNRNEKLFF. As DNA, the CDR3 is TGTGCCAGCAGCCTGGGGAGGGTTAATAGGAATGAAAAACTGTTTTTT.

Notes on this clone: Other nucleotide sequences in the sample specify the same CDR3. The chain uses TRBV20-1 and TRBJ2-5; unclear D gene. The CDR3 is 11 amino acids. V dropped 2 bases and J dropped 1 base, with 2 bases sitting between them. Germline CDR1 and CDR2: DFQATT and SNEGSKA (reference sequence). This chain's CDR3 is CSARPQETQYF. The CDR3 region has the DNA TGCAGTGCTAGACCCCAAGAGACCCAGTACTTC.

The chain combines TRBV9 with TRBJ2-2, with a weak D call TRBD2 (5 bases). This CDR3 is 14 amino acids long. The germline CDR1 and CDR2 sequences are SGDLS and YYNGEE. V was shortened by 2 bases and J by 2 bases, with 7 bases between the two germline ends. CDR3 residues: CASSVRENTGELFF. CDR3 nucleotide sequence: TGTGCCAGCAGCGTCCGGGAAAACACCGGGGAGCTGTTTTTT.

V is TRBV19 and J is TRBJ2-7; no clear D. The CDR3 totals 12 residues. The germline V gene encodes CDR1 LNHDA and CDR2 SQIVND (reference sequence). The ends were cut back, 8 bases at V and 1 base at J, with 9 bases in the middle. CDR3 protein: CASVIASYEQYF. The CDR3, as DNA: TGTGCCAGTGTAATAGCATCCTACGAGCAGTACTTC.

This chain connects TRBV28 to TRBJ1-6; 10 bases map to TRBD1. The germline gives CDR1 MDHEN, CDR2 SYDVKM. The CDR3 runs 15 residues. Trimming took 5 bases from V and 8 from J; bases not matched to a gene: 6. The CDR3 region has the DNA TGTGCCAGCAGTACCCCCGGGACAGGGGATTCACCCCTCCACTTT. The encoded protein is CASSTPGTGDSPLHF. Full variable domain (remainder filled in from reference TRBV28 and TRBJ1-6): DVKVTQSSRYLVKRTGEKVFLECVQDMDHENMFWYRQDPGLGLRLIYFSYDVKMKEKGDIPEGYSVSREKKERFSLILESASTNQTSMYLCASSTPGTGDSPLHFGNGTRLTVT.

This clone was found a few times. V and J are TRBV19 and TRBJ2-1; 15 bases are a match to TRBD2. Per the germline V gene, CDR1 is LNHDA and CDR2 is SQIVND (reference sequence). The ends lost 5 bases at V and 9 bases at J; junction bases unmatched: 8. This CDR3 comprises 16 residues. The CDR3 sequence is CASSPRTSGGVVEQFF. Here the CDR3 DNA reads TGTGCCAGTAGTCCAAGGACTAGCGGGGGGGTTGTTGAGCAGTTCTTC.

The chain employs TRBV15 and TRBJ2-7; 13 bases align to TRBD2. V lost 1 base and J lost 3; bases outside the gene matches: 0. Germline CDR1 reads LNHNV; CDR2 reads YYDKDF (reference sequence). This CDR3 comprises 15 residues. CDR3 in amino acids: CATSRGLAGGYEQYF. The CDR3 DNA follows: TGTGCCACCAGCAGAGGACTAGCGGGGGGCTACGAGCAGTACTTC.

The CDR3 DNA is TGTGCCAGCAGCTTAGTCAGGGGATTGGGGAACACTGAAGCTTTCTTT. As protein: CASSLVRGLGNTEAFF. The rearrangement joins TRBV7-9 to TRBJ1-1, with a possible D match to TRBD1 (6 bases). CDR3 length equals 16 residues. The germline gives CDR1 SEHNR, CDR2 FQNEAQ (reference sequence). The V and J ends lost 1 base and 1 base respectively, with 13 bases between them.

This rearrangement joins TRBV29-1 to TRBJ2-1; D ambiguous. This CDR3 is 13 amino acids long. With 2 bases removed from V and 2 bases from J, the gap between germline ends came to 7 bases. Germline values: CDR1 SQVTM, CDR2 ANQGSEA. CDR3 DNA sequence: TGCAGCGTTGAAACGGGCACCTACAATGAGCAGTTCTTC. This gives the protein CSVETGTYNEQFF.

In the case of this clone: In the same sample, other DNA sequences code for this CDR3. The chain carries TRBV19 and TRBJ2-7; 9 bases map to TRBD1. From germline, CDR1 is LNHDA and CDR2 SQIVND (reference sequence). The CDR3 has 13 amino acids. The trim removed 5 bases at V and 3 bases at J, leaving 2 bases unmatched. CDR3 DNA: TGTGCCAGTAGTCTGACAGGGGGCTACGAGCAGTACTTC. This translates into CASSLTGGYEQYF.